A single TCR beta chain is shown here with its context. Its cognate antigen is unknown. Each donor's status was that of a healthy bone marrow donor. The data belong to a study of cytomegalovirus exposure and HLA in healthy donors. Regarding the study as a whole: Cytomegalovirus association was listed for approximately 160 TCR beta chains. The authors later found HLA-associated TCR beta chains more clonally expanded than equally common others.

The CDR3 consists of 15 residues. Germline CDR1 and CDR2: SEHNR and FQNEAQ (reference sequence). The PCR made use of 60 Vbeta and 13 Jbeta primers. Clones were sequenced by immunoSEQ multiplex PCR, and TCRdb holds only the in-frame ones, with some missing. The sample yields over 150,000 clones, about 81% seen once. The receptor's source is a young man in good health and CMV-seropositive. V usage is TRBV7-9 and J usage is TRBJ2-5, with 8 nucleotides matching TRBD2. Judging by the DNA end, TRBJ2-7 fits better; the J call may be wrong. Sequences were obtained from PBMCs. The CDR3 is CASSSREGFSYEQYF. The DNA of the CDR3 is TGTGCCAGCAGCTCCCGGGAGGGGTTCTCCTACGAGCAGTACTTC.